Listed below are T cell receptor beta chains from one sample, sequenced in a study of shared clonotypes between healthy human individuals. The assay was immunoSEQ multiplex PCR, and TCRdb's table has in-frame clones only and misses some. This table holds fewer than 1.8 million clones, 98% found once. Specimen: naive CD4+ T cells sorted from blood. Receptor source: a young man in good health. CDR3s include the opening cysteine and the closing phenylalanine or tryptophan. A D gene is named only where the DNA matches it firmly. Expanded clones get a size class; other rows say once, few or many, or leave the size out.

abundance: NA; j_gene: TRBJ2-3; d_gene: TRBD2; v_gene: TRBV7-9; CDR3aa: CASSSPGLSSFTDTQYF; CDR3nt: TGTGCCAGCAGCTCACCGGGACTATCATCCTTCACAGATACGCAGTATTTT
abundance: NA; j_gene: TRBJ2-7; d_gene: NA; v_gene: TRBV6-1; CDR3aa: CASSYPLAGEQYF; CDR3nt: TGTGCCAGCAGTTATCCTTTGGCGGGGGAGCAGTACTTC
abundance: NA; j_gene: TRBJ2-7; d_gene: NA; v_gene: TRBV28; CDR3aa: CASSFRSYEQYF; CDR3nt: TGTGCCAGCAGTTTCAGGAGCTACGAGCAGTACTTC
abundance: NA; j_gene: TRBJ2-7; d_gene: NA; v_gene: TRBV10-3; CDR3aa: CAISESMVYEQYF; CDR3nt: TGTGCCATCAGTGAGTCGATGGTATACGAGCAGTACTTC
abundance: NA; j_gene: TRBJ1-3; d_gene: NA; v_gene: TRBV18; CDR3aa: CASSPPGGYTIYF; CDR3nt: TGTGCCAGCTCACCACCGGGGGGATACACCATATATTTT
abundance: NA; j_gene: TRBJ2-1; d_gene: NA; v_gene: TRBV10-1; CDR3aa: CASSDGSAEFF; CDR3nt: TGCGCCAGCAGTGATGGCTCGGCCGAGTTCTTC
abundance: NA; j_gene: TRBJ2-7; d_gene: TRBD2; v_gene: TRBV7-9; CDR3aa: CASSLAGGNEQYF; CDR3nt: TGTGCCAGCAGCCTAGCGGGAGGGAACGAGCAGTACTTC
abundance: NA; j_gene: TRBJ1-1; d_gene: TRBD1; v_gene: TRBV5-4; CDR3aa: CASSLELGRGRTEAFF; CDR3nt: TGTGCCAGCAGCTTGGAGTTGGGCAGGGGGCGGACTGAAGCTTTCTTT
abundance: NA; j_gene: TRBJ2-1; d_gene: TRBD2; v_gene: TRBV7-2; CDR3aa: CASSSLAGGAYNEQFF; CDR3nt: TGTGCCAGCAGCTCCCTAGCGGGAGGGGCCTACAATGAGCAGTTCTTC
abundance: NA; j_gene: TRBJ2-7; d_gene: NA; v_gene: TRBV4-1; CDR3aa: CASSHRDTPYEQYF; CDR3nt: TGCGCCAGCAGCCACCGGGACACTCCCTACGAGCAGTACTTC
abundance: NA; j_gene: TRBJ2-3; d_gene: TRBD2; v_gene: TRBV27; CDR3aa: CASSFGGRTDTQYF; CDR3nt: TGTGCCAGCAGTTTTGGCGGGAGGACAGATACGCAGTATTTT
abundance: once; j_gene: TRBJ1-5; d_gene: TRBD1; v_gene: TRBV6-5; CDR3aa: CASSYSASRGGEPQHF; CDR3nt: TGTGCCAGCAGTTACTCTGCATCCAGGGGGGGAGAGCCCCAGCATTTT
abundance: NA; j_gene: TRBJ2-7; d_gene: NA; v_gene: TRBV15; CDR3aa: CATSRAGQTDTKRGIGSYEQYF; CDR3nt: TGTGCCACCAGCAGAGCAGGCCAGACCGACACCAAACGGGGTATTGGCTCCTACGAGCAGTACTTC
abundance: NA; j_gene: TRBJ2-3; d_gene: NA; v_gene: TRBV19; CDR3aa: CASIPPQQEYF; CDR3nt: TGTGCCAGTATCCCCCCCCAACAAGAGTATTTT
abundance: NA; j_gene: TRBJ2-2; d_gene: NA; v_gene: TRBV18; CDR3aa: CASSPFRRGSNTGELFF; CDR3nt: TGTGCCAGCTCCCCATTCCGTCGGGGGTCGAACACCGGGGAGCTGTTTTTT
abundance: NA; j_gene: TRBJ2-3; d_gene: TRBD1; v_gene: TRBV2; CDR3aa: CASSVGTGNTDTQYF; CDR3nt: TGTGCCAGCAGTGTGGGGACAGGGAACACAGATACGCAGTATTTT
abundance: NA; j_gene: TRBJ2-1; d_gene: TRBD2; v_gene: TRBV7-3; CDR3aa: CASSLSREAASHEQFF; CDR3nt: TGTGCCAGCAGCTTATCCCGGGAGGCGGCTTCCCATGAGCAGTTCTTC
abundance: NA; j_gene: TRBJ2-7; d_gene: TRBD1; v_gene: TRBV2; CDR3aa: CASSLSGTGGYEQYF; CDR3nt: TGTGCCAGCTCTCTATCCGGGACAGGGGGCTACGAGCAGTACTTC
abundance: once; j_gene: TRBJ2-5; d_gene: NA; v_gene: TRBV5-4; CDR3aa: CASSFRQRQETQYF; CDR3nt: TGTGCCAGCAGCTTTAGACAGCGTCAAGAGACCCAGTACTTC
abundance: NA; j_gene: TRBJ2-7; d_gene: TRBD2; v_gene: TRBV5-1; CDR3aa: CASSFSGDPGSYEQYF; CDR3nt: TGCGCCAGCAGCTTTAGCGGGGACCCGGGTAGCTACGAGCAGTACTTC
abundance: NA; j_gene: TRBJ2-7; d_gene: TRBD1; v_gene: TRBV30; CDR3aa: CAWGLGGAYEQYF; CDR3nt: TGTGCCTGGGGCCTAGGGGGCGCCTACGAGCAGTACTTC
abundance: once; j_gene: TRBJ2-3; d_gene: TRBD2; v_gene: TRBV19; CDR3aa: CASSIVAGETDTQYF; CDR3nt: TGTGCCAGTAGTATAGTTGCGGGAGAAACAGATACGCAGTATTTT
abundance: NA; j_gene: TRBJ1-4; d_gene: NA; v_gene: TRBV11-2; CDR3aa: CASSSGATNEKLFF; CDR3nt: TGTGCCAGCAGCTCAGGGGCAACTAATGAAAAACTGTTTTTT
abundance: once; j_gene: TRBJ1-1; d_gene: NA; v_gene: TRBV18; CDR3aa: CASSPNYLNTEAFF; CDR3nt: TGTGCCAGCTCACCGAACTACCTGAACACTGAAGCTTTCTTT
abundance: NA; j_gene: TRBJ2-2; d_gene: NA; v_gene: TRBV7-2; CDR3aa: CASSFFWTQNTGELFF; CDR3nt: TGTGCCAGCAGCTTCTTTTGGACCCAGAACACCGGGGAGCTGTTTTTT
abundance: NA; j_gene: TRBJ2-1; d_gene: NA; v_gene: TRBV29-1; CDR3aa: CSVESDRNPSYNEQFF; CDR3nt: TGCAGCGTTGAATCGGATAGGAACCCGTCCTACAATGAGCAGTTCTTC
abundance: NA; j_gene: TRBJ2-3; d_gene: NA; v_gene: TRBV7-3; CDR3aa: CASSSGTDTQYF; CDR3nt: TGTGCCAGCAGCTCCGGCACAGATACGCAGTATTTT
abundance: NA; j_gene: TRBJ2-7; d_gene: NA; v_gene: TRBV18; CDR3aa: CASRMSSYEQYF; CDR3nt: TGTGCCAGCCGGATGAGCTCCTACGAGCAGTACTTC
abundance: once; j_gene: TRBJ2-2; d_gene: NA; v_gene: TRBV9; CDR3aa: CASSTGTAAGELFF; CDR3nt: TGTGCCAGCAGCACTGGGACCGCTGCGGGGGAGCTGTTTTTT
abundance: NA; j_gene: TRBJ2-1; d_gene: TRBD2; v_gene: TRBV6-1; CDR3aa: CASSRPGLEQFF; CDR3nt: TGTGCCAGCAGTCGACCGGGACTAGAGCAGTTCTTC
abundance: NA; j_gene: TRBJ2-7; d_gene: NA; v_gene: TRBV6-1; CDR3aa: CASNHREGGYEQYF; CDR3nt: TGTGCCAGCAACCACAGGGAAGGGGGCTACGAGCAGTACTTC
abundance: NA; j_gene: TRBJ2-3; d_gene: NA; v_gene: TRBV19; CDR3aa: CASSPYRGQGTDTQYF; CDR3nt: TGTGCCAGTAGTCCTTACCGGGGGCAGGGTACAGATACGCAGTATTTT
abundance: NA; j_gene: TRBJ1-5; d_gene: NA; v_gene: TRBV28; CDR3aa: CASSSPSTDQPQHF; CDR3nt: TGTGCCAGCAGCAGCCCGTCCACGGATCAGCCCCAGCATTTT
abundance: NA; j_gene: TRBJ1-5; d_gene: NA; v_gene: TRBV2; CDR3aa: CASTWTENYSNQPQHF; CDR3nt: TGTGCCAGTACCTGGACAGAAAATTATAGCAATCAGCCCCAGCATTTT
abundance: NA; j_gene: TRBJ2-7; d_gene: NA; v_gene: TRBV11-2; CDR3aa: CASRQSSYEQYF; CDR3nt: TGTGCCAGCAGACAGAGCTCCTACGAGCAGTACTTC
abundance: NA; j_gene: TRBJ1-2; d_gene: NA; v_gene: TRBV28; CDR3aa: CASSFPLGLLYGYTF; CDR3nt: TGTGCCAGCAGTTTCCCCCTAGGACTTCTCTATGGCTACACCTTC
abundance: NA; j_gene: TRBJ2-7; d_gene: NA; v_gene: TRBV11-2; CDR3aa: CASSLVPGHRAYEQYF; CDR3nt: TGTGCCAGCAGCTTAGTTCCGGGACATCGAGCCTACGAGCAGTACTTC
abundance: NA; j_gene: TRBJ2-2; d_gene: TRBD2; v_gene: TRBV10-3; CDR3aa: CAISDPPGLAGPTGELFF; CDR3nt: TGTGCCATCAGTGACCCACCGGGACTAGCGGGACCAACCGGGGAGCTGTTTTTT
abundance: NA; j_gene: TRBJ2-1; d_gene: NA; v_gene: TRBV5-1; CDR3aa: CASSFGGSLVEQFF; CDR3nt: TGCGCCAGCAGCTTCGGAGGGAGTCTGGTTGAGCAGTTCTTC
abundance: NA; j_gene: TRBJ2-1; d_gene: TRBD2; v_gene: TRBV4-1; CDR3aa: CASSQDWLAGGPVSPIF; CDR3nt: TGCGCCAGCAGCCAAGACTGGCTAGCGGGAGGGCCGGTCTCCCCAATCTTC
abundance: NA; j_gene: TRBJ1-5; d_gene: NA; v_gene: TRBV28; CDR3aa: CASSFTRSNQPQHF; CDR3nt: TGTGCCAGCAGTTTCACTAGGAGCAATCAGCCCCAGCATTTT